This T cell receptor beta chain was identified during a study of blood T cells in healthy people across ages. Study-level information: Template switching recovered approximately one barcoded beta molecule for every two T cells. Study-wide points: Calculation of diversity from one million T cells yielded estimates considered to be underestimates. TCR beta diversity tracked closely with naive T cell percentage.

Primers used in a second PCR of about 7 to 12 cycles were a sample-barcoded 5' primer and a J-beta primer mix. MiXCR, applied by TCRdb to the 5' RACE reads, yields one record per CDR3 protein. Among 550,000 to 750,000 distinct CDR3 sequences, around 20% were seen once, and the ten largest hold roughly 3.6%. Turning to this clonotype: Its antigen is not identified.

From germline, CDR1 is DFQATT and CDR2 SNEGSKA (reference sequence). The CDR3 loop spans 15 amino acids. The V and J ends lost 1 base and 0 bases respectively, with 10 bases between them. This chain links TRBV20-1 with TRBJ2-1; D might be TRBD2 (6 bases). Material for sequencing was blood. The receptor comes from a man between 65 and 80 years old in good health. The CDR3 DNA reads as TGCAGTGCTAGAGCCCGGGACTTCTCCTACAATGAGCAGTTCTTC. Translation gives CSARARDFSYNEQFF.